A selection of T cell receptor beta chains follows, all from one sample in a study of T-cell memory formation after mild COVID-19. TCRdb re-derived calls from the 5' RACE reads in MiXCR, one entry per CDR3 protein. The sample shows 150,000 to 200,000 distinct CDR3 sequences, around 15% of them seen only once. Specimen: PBMCs or a T cell subset sorted from them (not recorded which). The receptors originated from an adult woman who had mild COVID-19 (a few samples of this study predate the infection). Cell type and time point are not known. CDR3s include the opening cysteine and the closing phenylalanine or tryptophan. D genes are given only for firm matches. A clone size is listed for some rows: how often the clone was seen (once, few, many), or a class if it is expanded.

j_gene | abundance | v_gene | d_gene | CDR3nt | CDR3aa
TRBJ1-2 | - | TRBV10-2 | TRBD1 | TGCGCCAGCAGTACAGGGGTCCTCTATGGCTACACCTTC | CASSTGVLYGYTF
TRBJ2-7 | few | TRBV7-2 | - | TGTGCCAGCAGCTCGCGGACAGCCGTTTACGAGCAGTACTTC | CASSSRTAVYEQYF
TRBJ2-3 | - | TRBV10-3 | TRBD2 | TGTGCCATCGGAAATCGGGAGGGAAGCACAGATACGCAGTATTTT | CAIGNREGSTDTQYF
TRBJ2-3 | many | TRBV20-1 | TRBD1 | TGCAGTGCTAGGACAGGGAACACAGATACGCAGTATTTT | CSARTGNTDTQYF
TRBJ1-1 | - | TRBV12-3/TRBV12-4 | TRBD1 | TGTGCCAGCAACGCAGGGGGGCGGGGAAACACTGAAGCTTTCTTT | CASNAGGRGNTEAFF
TRBJ1-2 | few | TRBV7-9 | - | TGTGCCAGCACCCCCGGCGGGGGCCGCCCTAACTATGGCTACACCTTC | CASTPGGGRPNYGYTF
TRBJ2-1 | few | TRBV12-3/TRBV12-4 | TRBD1 | TGTGCCAGCACAAAATTCGGGACAGGACCCTACAATGAGCAGTTCTTC | CASTKFGTGPYNEQFF
TRBJ2-2 | - | TRBV25-1 | - | TGTGCCAGCAGTGAGGAGGGGTTTAACACCGGGGAGCTGTTTTTT | CASSEEGFNTGELFF
TRBJ2-3 | - | TRBV4-3 | - | TGCGCCAGCAGCCGGGAACTCACAGATACGCAGTATTTT | CASSRELTDTQYF
TRBJ2-3 | few | TRBV5-1 | - | TGCGCCAGCAGCTTGGGAGGGACCTCTAGCACAGATACGCAGTATTTT | CASSLGGTSSTDTQYF
TRBJ2-7 | few | TRBV7-9 | - | TGTGCCAGCAGCTTAGCAGGGGTACTAGCTTCCGAGCAGTACTTC | CASSLAGVLASEQYF
TRBJ2-7 | - | TRBV20-1 | - | TGCAGTGCATGCGGGTTGGGTTCCTCCTACGAGCAGTACTTC | CSACGLGSSYEQYF
TRBJ2-1 | - | TRBV5-1 | TRBD1 | TGCGCCAGCAGCTTGCCTGGGACAGGGTCCTACAATGAGCAGTTCTTC | CASSLPGTGSYNEQFF
TRBJ2-1 | many | TRBV5-1 | - | TGCGCCAGCAGCGAGGGGTCCAATGAGCAGTTCTTC | CASSEGSNEQFF
TRBJ2-1 | many | TRBV20-1 | - | TGCAGTGCTAGATCCACCCGGGGGCCCGCCTGGGGTGTCAATGAGCAGTTCTTC | CSARSTRGPAWGVNEQFF
TRBJ2-2 | many | TRBV12-3/TRBV12-4 | - | TGTGCCAGCAGTCCACAGGGTGCAGTAGGCACCGGGGAGCTGTTTTTT | CASSPQGAVGTGELFF
TRBJ1-5 | - | TRBV7-2 | - | TGTGCCAGCAGCTCTCCGGGACACCTACTAGGGGGAGGACAGCCCCAGCATTTT | CASSSPGHLLGGGQPQHF